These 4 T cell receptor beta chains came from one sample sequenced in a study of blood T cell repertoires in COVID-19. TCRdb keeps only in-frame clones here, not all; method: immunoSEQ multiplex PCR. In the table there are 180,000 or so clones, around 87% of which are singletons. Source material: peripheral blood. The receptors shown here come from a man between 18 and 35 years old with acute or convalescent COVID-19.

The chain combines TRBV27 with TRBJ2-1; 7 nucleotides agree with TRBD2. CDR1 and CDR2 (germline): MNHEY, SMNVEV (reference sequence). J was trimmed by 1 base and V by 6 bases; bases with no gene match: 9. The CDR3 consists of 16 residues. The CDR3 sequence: CASRWFGGRSYNEQFF. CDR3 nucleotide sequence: TGTGCCAGCAGGTGGTTCGGGGGGAGATCCTACAATGAGCAGTTCTTC.

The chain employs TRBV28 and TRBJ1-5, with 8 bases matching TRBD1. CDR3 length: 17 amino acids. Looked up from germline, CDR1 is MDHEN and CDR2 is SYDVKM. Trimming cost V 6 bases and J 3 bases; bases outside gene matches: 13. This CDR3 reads CASSPSSDRAYNQPQHF. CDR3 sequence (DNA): TGTGCCAGCAGCCCATCCTCGGACAGGGCCTACAATCAGCCCCAGCATTTT.

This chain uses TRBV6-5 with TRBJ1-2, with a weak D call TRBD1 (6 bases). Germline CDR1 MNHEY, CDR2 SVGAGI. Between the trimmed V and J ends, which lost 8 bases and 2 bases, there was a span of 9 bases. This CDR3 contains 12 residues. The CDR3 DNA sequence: TGTGCCAGCGCAACAGGGAACTATGGCTACACCTTC. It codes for CASATGNYGYTF.

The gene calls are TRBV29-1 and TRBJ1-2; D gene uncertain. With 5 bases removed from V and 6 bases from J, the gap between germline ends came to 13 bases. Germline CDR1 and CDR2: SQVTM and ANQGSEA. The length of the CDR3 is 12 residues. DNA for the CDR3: TGCAGCGTTCTTCTCCAGGTCGATGGCTACACCTTC. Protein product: CSVLLQVDGYTF.